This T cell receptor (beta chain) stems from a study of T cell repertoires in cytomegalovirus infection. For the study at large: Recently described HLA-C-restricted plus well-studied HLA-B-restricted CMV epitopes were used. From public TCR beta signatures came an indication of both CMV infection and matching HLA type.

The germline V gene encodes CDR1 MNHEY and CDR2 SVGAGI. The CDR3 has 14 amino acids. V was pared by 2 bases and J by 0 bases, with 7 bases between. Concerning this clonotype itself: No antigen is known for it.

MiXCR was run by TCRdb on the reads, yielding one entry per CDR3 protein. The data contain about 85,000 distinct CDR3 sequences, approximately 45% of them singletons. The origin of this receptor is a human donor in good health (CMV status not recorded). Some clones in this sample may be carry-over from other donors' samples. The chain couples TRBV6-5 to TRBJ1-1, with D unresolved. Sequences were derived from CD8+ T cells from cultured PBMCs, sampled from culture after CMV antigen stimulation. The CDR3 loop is CASSYGDVNTEAFF. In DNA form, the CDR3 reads TGTGCCAGCAGTTACGGTGATGTGAACACTGAAGCTTTCTTT.